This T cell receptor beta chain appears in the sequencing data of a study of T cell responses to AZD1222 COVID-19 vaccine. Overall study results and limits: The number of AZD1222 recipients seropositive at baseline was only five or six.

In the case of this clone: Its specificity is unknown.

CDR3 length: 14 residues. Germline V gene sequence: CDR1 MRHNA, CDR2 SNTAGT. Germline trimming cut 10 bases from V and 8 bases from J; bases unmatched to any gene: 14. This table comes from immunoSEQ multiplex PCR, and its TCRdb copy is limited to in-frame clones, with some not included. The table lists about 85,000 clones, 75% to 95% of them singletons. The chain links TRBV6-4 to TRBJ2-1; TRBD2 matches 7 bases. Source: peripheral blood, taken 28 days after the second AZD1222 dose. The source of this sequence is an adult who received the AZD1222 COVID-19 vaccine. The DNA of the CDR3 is TGTGCCATCCTGCTAGCGGCCCCCGGAGATGAGCAGTTCTTC. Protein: CAILLAAPGDEQFF.